This T cell receptor (beta chain) is drawn from a study of blood T cell repertoires in COVID-19. As for the study in general: Spain, Italy and the United States supplied samples that represented acute and convalescent COVID-19.

The CDR3 has 13 residues. Trimming shortened V by 3 bases and J by 3 bases, and 9 bases separated the two germline ends. Germline V gene sequence: CDR1 DFQATT, CDR2 SNEGSKA (reference sequence). In the original processing: Scientists estimated how many nucleated cells there were by amplifying reference gene primers. This table comes from immunoSEQ multiplex PCR, and its TCRdb copy is limited to in-frame clones, with some not included. The V and J calls and the clone size are those of that table, but D and trimming were determined from the DNA. The table includes some 200,000 clones, roughly nine tenths detected once.

This TCR came from a man between 65 and 85 years old with acute or convalescent COVID-19. This chain uses TRBV20-1 with TRBJ1-5; D ambiguous. Specimen: peripheral blood. CDR3: CSASREVNQPQHF. For the CDR3, the DNA is TGCAGTGCTAGTCGCGAGGTCAATCAGCCCCAGCATTTT.